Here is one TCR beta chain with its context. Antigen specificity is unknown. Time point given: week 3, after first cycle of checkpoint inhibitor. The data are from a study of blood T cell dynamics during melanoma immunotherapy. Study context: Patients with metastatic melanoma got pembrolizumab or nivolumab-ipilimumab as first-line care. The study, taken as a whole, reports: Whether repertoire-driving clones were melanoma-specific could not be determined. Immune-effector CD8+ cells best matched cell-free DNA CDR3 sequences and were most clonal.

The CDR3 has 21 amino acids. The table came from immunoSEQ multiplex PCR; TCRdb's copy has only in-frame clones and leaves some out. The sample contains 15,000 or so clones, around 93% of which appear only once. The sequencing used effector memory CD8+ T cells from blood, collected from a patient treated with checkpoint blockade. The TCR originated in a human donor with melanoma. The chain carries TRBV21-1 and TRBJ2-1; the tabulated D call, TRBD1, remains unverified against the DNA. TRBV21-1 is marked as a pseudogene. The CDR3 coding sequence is TGTGCCAGCAGCAAACCGGGTGGGCAGGGAAATGGCGAAGCGTGCCGCAATGAGCAGTTCTTC. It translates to CASSKPGGQGNGEACRNEQFF.